The sequence of this T cell receptor beta chain was determined in a study of T cells in Graves' hyperthyroidism and ophthalmopathy. There were TCR beta CDR3 regions amplified from RNA transcripts. The TCR CDR3 was amplified in a first-round RT-PCR using the HTBI primer set. Each CDR3 protein gets one entry after TCRdb re-called the multiplex PCR reads with MiXCR. The table lists more than 500,000 distinct CDR3 sequences, roughly 15% of them singletons. The CDR3 loop spans 11 amino acids. V was pared by 5 bases and J by 10 bases, with 15 bases between. The germline gives CDR1 SQVTM, CDR2 ANQGSEA. The chain links TRBV29-1 to TRBJ2-7; TRBD2 is a possible D gene (6 bases). Sequencing was performed on blood. The sequence derives from a woman aged 35 to 49 with Graves' ophthalmopathy. The CDR3 here is CSVSRDFGQYF. The CDR3, as DNA: TGCAGCGTTTCGCGGGACTTCGGACAGTACTTC.